One sample yielded the 13 T cell receptor beta chains listed below, sequenced in a study of CD8+ T cells in alopecia areata. Reverse transcription of extracted RNA yielded cDNA, which provided the sequencing template. Assay used: immunoSEQ multiplex PCR; TCRdb lists only in-frame clones, some missing. The table includes 100,000 to 150,000 clones, approximately 60% detected once. Stated treatment: oral pan-JAK inhibitor, 5-10 mg twice daily. The sample in question was CD4+ T cells sorted from blood, obtained at week 4, from a patient treated with tofacitinib. The origin of the receptors is a human donor with alopecia areata.

J is TRBJ1-1 and V is TRBV5-1; D is unresolved. V was pared by 2 bases and J by 6 bases, with 14 bases between. Germline assignment: CDR1 SGHRS and CDR2 YFSETQ. This CDR3 region has 14 residues. This chain's CDR3 is CASSFNPGSAEAFF. In nucleotides, the CDR3 is TGCGCCAGCAGCTTCAATCCGGGGTCCGCTGAAGCTTTCTTT.

Here the CDR3 DNA reads TGTGCCAGCAGTCTCCTCTCGGACAGCAGCAATCAGCCCCAGCATTTT. Its translation is CASSLLSDSSNQPQHF. The chain recombines TRBV27 with TRBJ1-5; D may be TRBD1 (6 bases). Germline V lookup: CDR1 MNHEY, CDR2 SMNVEV (reference sequence). Trimming shortened V by 5 bases and J by 1 base, and 15 bases separated the two germline ends. The CDR3 covers 16 residues.

The V call is TRBV7-2, the J call TRBJ2-5, with D unresolved. The V end was cut by 2 bases, the J end by 6 bases, with 13 bases between. The CDR3 is 14 residues long. The germline V gene encodes CDR1 SGHTA and CDR2 FQGNSA. In DNA form, the CDR3 reads TGTGCCAGCAGCTTAAGCCCAGGTCTTCAGACCCAGTACTTC. Protein sequence: CASSLSPGLQTQYF.

The chain joins TRBV30 to TRBJ1-5; no clear D gene. The germline V and J ends were trimmed by 2 bases and 0 bases, with 8 bases remaining between them. This CDR3 is built from 14 residues. Germline V gene sequence: CDR1 GTSNPN, CDR2 SVGIG (reference sequence). This CDR3 reads CAWSLRASNQPQHF. CDR3 coding DNA: TGTGCCTGGAGTTTGAGGGCTAGCAATCAGCCCCAGCATTTT.

The table lists this clone with a few counts. One end of the junction does not line up with germline, which may come from a read error. The chain is built from TRBV2 and TRBJ2-7, with 7 nucleotides matching TRBD2. CDR1 and CDR2 from the germline V gene are SNHLY and FYNNEI. The CDR3 is 15 residues long. CDR3 in amino acids: CASNEGRGRYYEQYF. The CDR3 bases are TGTGCCAGCAATGAAGGGAGGGGCCGTTACTACGAGCAGTACTTC.

This clone occurred a few times. The genes are TRBV4-2 and TRBJ2-7, with D perhaps matching TRBD1 or TRBD2 (6 bases each). CDR1 and CDR2 (germline): LGHNA, YNFKEQ. V lost 1 base and J lost 0, with 16 bases in between. The CDR3 sequence is 17 residues long. The CDR3 DNA follows: TGTGCCAGCAGCCAAGCCTCGGGGGCCAAAAGCTCCTACGAGCAGTACTTC. This codes for CASSQASGAKSSYEQYF.

The CDR3 spells CASSFREETQYF. CDR3 DNA sequence: TGTGCCAGCAGCTTCAGGGAAGAGACCCAGTACTTC. J is TRBJ2-5 and V is TRBV7-2; D is perhaps TRBD1 (5 bases). Germline CDR1 reads SGHTA; CDR2 reads FQGNSA. The CDR3 is made up of 12 amino acids. V lost 3 bases and J 3 bases, leaving 5 bases between the germline ends.

There are a few counts of this clone. The rearrangement links TRBV6-5 to TRBJ1-1, with a possible D match to TRBD1 (5 bases). The germline V gene has CDR1 MNHEY and CDR2 SVGAGI. The CDR3 contains 14 residues. The V end lost 0 bases, the J end lost 1 base, and 6 bases lay between the germline ends. As DNA, the CDR3 is TGTGCCAGCAGTTACTCGACAGCGAACACTGAAGCTTTCTTT. Translation gives CASSYSTANTEAFF.

The chain couples TRBV2 to TRBJ1-4, with 7 bases fitting TRBD1. V shed 7 bases, J shed 5 bases, and the junction held 7 bases outside the gene matches. The CDR3 consists of 14 residues. In germline, CDR1 is SNHLY, CDR2 FYNNEI. The CDR3 DNA reads TGTGCCAGCAACCCCGGACAGGAGAATGAAAAACTGTTTTTT. Translating gives CASNPGQENEKLFF.

Turning to this clone: Other DNA sequences in this specimen translate into the identical CDR3. The chain joins TRBV2 to TRBJ2-5; weak D call: TRBD2 (6 bases). The CDR3 is made up of 12 amino acids. Germline CDR1 SNHLY, CDR2 FYNNEI. Trimming removed 6 bases at V and 4 bases at J, with 9 bases between. The CDR3 DNA follows: TGTGCCAGCAGCGGGAGTCGAGAGACCCAGTACTTC. Translation: CASSGSRETQYF.

For the CDR3, the DNA is TGTGCCTGGAACAGGGGGCTGCAAGAGACCCAGTACTTC. This codes for CAWNRGLQETQYF. The V call is TRBV30, the J call TRBJ2-5; 9 bases match TRBD1. V lost 4 bases to trimming and J lost 2 bases; unmatched junction nucleotides: 2. The CDR3 covers 13 residues. Germline values: CDR1 GTSNPN, CDR2 SVGIG (reference sequence).

The chain combines TRBV7-3 with TRBJ2-2, with TRBD1 matching 11 bases. The germline V gene encodes CDR1 SGHTA and CDR2 FQGTGA. V lost 5 bases and J lost 6; bases outside the gene matches: 8. This CDR3 is 16 amino acids long. The CDR3 DNA reads TGTGCCAGCAGCACCCAGGAGGGACAGGGGGCCGGGGAGCTGTTTTTT. This encodes CASSTQEGQGAGELFF.

The CDR3 coding sequence is TGTGCCAGCAGCTCCCCACCGGATACGCAGTATTTT. This encodes CASSSPPDTQYF. The chain carries TRBV9 and TRBJ2-3, with unresolved D. Germline V lookup: CDR1 SGDLS, CDR2 YYNGEE. The CDR3 loop spans 12 amino acids. V lost 4 bases to trimming and J lost 6 bases, with 9 bases between them.